The present T cell receptor beta chain was sequenced within a study of glioma-infiltrating T cells. Study-wide results and limits: Tissue-blood divergence was below expectation in non-neoplastic patients, above in gliomas.

Using RNA template, CDR3s of TCR alpha and beta were amplified with iRepertoire arm-PCR. One-step reverse transcription and amplification started from about 100-400 ng of tissue mRNA or PBMC total RNA. MiXCR was run by TCRdb on the multiplex PCR reads, yielding one entry per CDR3 protein. The table records 150,000 to 200,000 distinct CDR3 sequences, more than 30% of them present only once. J was trimmed by 0 bases and V by 4 bases; bases with no gene match: 3. Germline-derived CDR1 and CDR2 are MNHEY and SVGEGT. The CDR3 loop spans 15 amino acids. At least ten counts were recorded for this clonotype. Its specificity is unknown.

The sequence derives from a human donor with low-grade glioma or glioblastoma, undergoing nonglioma brain surgery, or in good health (not recorded which). The sample consisted of glioma tissue, nonneoplastic brain tissue, or PBMCs (not recorded which). The V and J genes are TRBV6-2 or TRBV6-3 and TRBJ2-3; 8 bases align to TRBD1. CDR3 sequence (DNA): TGTGCCAGCAGTTGGAGGACAGGGAGCACAGATACGCAGTATTTT. Protein: CASSWRTGSTDTQYF.